Sequencing of this T cell receptor beta chain was carried out in a study of blood T cell repertoires in COVID-19. About the research overall: Acute and convalescent COVID-19 specimens originated in the United States, Italy and Spain. In each case, the material was cDNA or gDNA derived from T cells, B-cell-depleted T cells, or PBMCs.

Authors' methods: Estimation of nucleated cell counts relied on the amplification of reference gene primers. Assay: immunoSEQ multiplex PCR; the TCRdb copy retains only in-frame clones and omits some. For V, J and clone size, that table is used; D and trimming come from the DNA. The profile shows 150,000 to 180,000 clones, about 86% of them singletons. Germline loops: CDR1 SGDLS, CDR2 YYNGEE. This CDR3 contains 14 residues. Trimming stripped 1 base from V and 0 bases from J, with 5 bases between. The chain has TRBV9 and TRBJ1-3; D gene unclear. The specimen was peripheral blood. This sequence was found in a woman aged 60-75 years with acute or convalescent COVID-19. The CDR3 sequence is CASSVHFSGNTIYF. The CDR3 region has the DNA TGTGCCAGCAGCGTACATTTCTCTGGAAACACCATATATTTT.